This TCR beta chain was captured by sequencing in a study of blood T cells in healthy people across ages (dated by TCRdb to 2015 to 2017). A note on the overall study: In model experiments, template switching captured roughly one uniquely barcoded TCR beta cDNA molecule for every two T cells. To track age-related changes in TCR beta repertoire diversity, the study relied on deep sequencing normalized with unique cDNA molecular identifiers. The donors were split into four age groups: young (average about 15 years), middle-aged (roughly 39), aged (approximately 59) and long-lived (roughly 77). To avoid experimental bias, donors of different ages were spread randomly across the sequencing lanes. Using the same blood draw, the study looked at two additional independent replicas of 1 million unique cDNA reads for two donors, one aged 18 to 29 and the other aged 80 or older.

Systemically healthy Caucasian individuals from Russia, 35 to 50 in total and aged about 6 to 100 years, were included as donors. Each donor gave ten milliliters of peripheral blood, collected into EDTA-treated Vacutainer tubes. Ficoll-Paque density-gradient centrifugation was used to isolate PBMCs, with at least 6.5 million per sample. Trizol reagent was used to extract total RNA from the PBMCs, yielding at least 5 micrograms per sample. Naive CD45RAhigh/CD27high T cell percentages were measured by flow cytometry on a PBMC aliquot from every donor. From its cysteine to its phenylalanine, the CDR3 spans 14 amino acids. Just CDR3 DNA is preserved here, 42 bases in frame from base 1. The germline V gene (reference sequence) provides CDR1 LNHNV and CDR2 YYDKDF. V and J are trimmed by 3 bases and 2 bases, and the gene matches miss 3 bases of the junction. The library was made by 5' RACE. The data were produced on an Illumina HiSeq 2500. A second PCR of about 6 to 11 cycles was run with a J-beta primer mix and a sample-barcoded 5' primer. A unique molecular identifier was introduced onto each TCR beta cDNA molecule by a template-switch 5' adaptor carrying 12 random nucleotides. Each sample yielded at least 2.5 million CDR3-containing paired-end reads. First-strand cDNA was synthesized from all RNA with the Mint cDNA synthesis kit, primed by a TRBC-specific oligonucleotide. Following uracil-DNA glycosylase treatment, a first 18-cycle PCR with universal primers M1SS and BC2_uni_R was performed on all cDNA. For the original study's pipeline: Normalization of each sample was performed by random selection of 1 million high-quality reads, each carrying a distinct molecular identifier. Instead of being binned into consensus sequences, reads with shared molecular identifiers were discarded. MiTCR, with a Q25 quality threshold and the strictest error-elimination algorithm, was used for CDR3 identification, clonotype clustering and error correction. A nonparametric unseen species model with Euler transformation was used to estimate lower-bound total TCR beta diversity. TCRdb reworked the public reads: Q25 trimming with fastp, MiXCR clone assembly, productive beta chains retained. Rows with a matching CDR3 protein are joined into one entry that keeps the most common DNA and genes. The V and J calls, along with clone size, are taken from TCRdb and not from the paper's own processing. The sample records roughly 1,500,000 distinct CDR3 sequences, approximately 38% of which are singletons. The biggest ten clones account for less than 8% of the sample.

The research as a whole found: Compared with the aged group, the long-lived group had more naive CD4+ T cells, fewer expanded clones and increased TCR diversity, suggesting age selection. Because donor CMV infection status was unknown, age-related changes in expanded clonotypes were potentially confounded. Observed TCR beta diversity correlated strongly with the percentage of naive T cells measured by flow cytometry. Total diversity estimates from one million sequenced T cells were considered lower bounds and underestimates. Observed TCR beta diversity per million T cells fell roughly linearly with age, and a significant reduction was already apparent by age approximately 41. Conclusive comparison of naive and antigen-experienced compartments was prevented by the profiling of bulk unsorted PBMCs.

This clonotype was observed a handful of times. What antigen it recognizes has not been identified. Base qualities are not recorded, but no much larger clone differs from it by a single base. The sequence joins TRBV15 to TRBJ2-7; the junction holds 8 bases that match TRBD1. The clonotype was recovered from a woman between 18 and 29 years old in good health. Sequences were obtained from blood. The CDR3 amino acid sequence is: CATSRDRVAYEQYF. Read as DNA, the sequence is TGTGCCACCAGCAGGGACAGGGTTGCCTACGAGCAGTACTTC.